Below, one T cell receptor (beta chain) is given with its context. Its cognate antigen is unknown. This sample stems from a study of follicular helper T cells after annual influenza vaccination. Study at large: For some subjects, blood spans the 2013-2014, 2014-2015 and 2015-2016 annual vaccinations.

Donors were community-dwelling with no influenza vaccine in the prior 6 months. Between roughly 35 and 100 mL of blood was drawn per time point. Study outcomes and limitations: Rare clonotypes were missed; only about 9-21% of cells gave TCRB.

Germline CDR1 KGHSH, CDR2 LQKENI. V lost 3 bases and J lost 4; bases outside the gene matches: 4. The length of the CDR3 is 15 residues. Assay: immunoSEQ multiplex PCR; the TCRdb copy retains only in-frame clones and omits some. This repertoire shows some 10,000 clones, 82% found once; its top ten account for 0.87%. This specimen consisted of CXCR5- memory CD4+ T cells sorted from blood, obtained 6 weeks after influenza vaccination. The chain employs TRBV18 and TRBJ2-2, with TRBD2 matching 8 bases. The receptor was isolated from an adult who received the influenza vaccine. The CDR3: CASSPGTRSTGELFF. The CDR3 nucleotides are TGTGCCAGCTCACCCGGGACTAGAAGCACCGGGGAGCTGTTTTTT. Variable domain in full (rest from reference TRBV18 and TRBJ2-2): NAGVMQNPRHLVRRRGQEARLRCSPMKGHSHVYWYRQLPEEGLKFMVYLQKENIIDESGMPKERFSAEFPKEGPSILRIQQVVRGDSAAYFCASSPGTRSTGELFFGEGSRLTVL.